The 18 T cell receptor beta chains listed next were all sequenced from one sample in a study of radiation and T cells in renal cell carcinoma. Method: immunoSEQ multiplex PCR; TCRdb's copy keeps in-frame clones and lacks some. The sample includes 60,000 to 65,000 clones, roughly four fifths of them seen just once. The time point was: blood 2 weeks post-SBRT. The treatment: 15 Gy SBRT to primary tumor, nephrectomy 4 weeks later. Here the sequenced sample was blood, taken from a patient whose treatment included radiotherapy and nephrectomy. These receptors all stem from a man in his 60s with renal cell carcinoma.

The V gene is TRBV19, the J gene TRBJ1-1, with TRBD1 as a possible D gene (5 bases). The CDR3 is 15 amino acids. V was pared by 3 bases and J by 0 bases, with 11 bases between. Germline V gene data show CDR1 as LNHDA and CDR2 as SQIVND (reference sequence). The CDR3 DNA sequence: TGTGCCAGTAGTATGCCGGGGACGGTGAACACTGAAGCTTTCTTT. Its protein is CASSMPGTVNTEAFF.

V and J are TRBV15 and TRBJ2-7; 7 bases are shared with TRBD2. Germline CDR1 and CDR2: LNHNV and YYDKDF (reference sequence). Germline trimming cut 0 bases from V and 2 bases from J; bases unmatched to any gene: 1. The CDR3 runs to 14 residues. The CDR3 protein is CATSRDRGAYEQYV. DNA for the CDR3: TGTGCCACCAGCAGAGACCGGGGGGCCTACGAGCAGTACGTC.

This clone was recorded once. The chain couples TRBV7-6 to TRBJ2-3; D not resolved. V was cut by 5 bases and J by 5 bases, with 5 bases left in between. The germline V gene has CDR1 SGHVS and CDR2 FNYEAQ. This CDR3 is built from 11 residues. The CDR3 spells CASSQKDTQYF. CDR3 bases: TGTGCCAGCAGCCAGAAAGATACGCAGTATTTT. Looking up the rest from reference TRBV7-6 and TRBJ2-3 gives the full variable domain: GAGVSQSPRYKVTKRGQDVALRCDPISGHVSLYWYRQALGQGPEFLTYFNYEAQQDKSGLPNDRFSAERPEGSISTLTIQRTEQRDSAMYRCASSQKDTQYFGPGTRLTVL.

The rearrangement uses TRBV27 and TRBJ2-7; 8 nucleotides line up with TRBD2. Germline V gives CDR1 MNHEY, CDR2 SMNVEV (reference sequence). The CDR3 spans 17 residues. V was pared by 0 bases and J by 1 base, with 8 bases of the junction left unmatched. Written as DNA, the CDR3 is TGTGCCAGCAGTTTATCGACCCGGGAGGGGGGGTCCTACGAGCAGTACGTC. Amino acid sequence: CASSLSTREGGSYEQYV.

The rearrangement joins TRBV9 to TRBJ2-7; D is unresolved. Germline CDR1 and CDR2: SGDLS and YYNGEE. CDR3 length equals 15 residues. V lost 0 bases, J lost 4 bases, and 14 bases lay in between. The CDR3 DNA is TGTGCCAGCAGCGTAGAAGGCGTCAATCAATACGAGCAGTACTTC. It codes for CASSVEGVNQYEQYF.

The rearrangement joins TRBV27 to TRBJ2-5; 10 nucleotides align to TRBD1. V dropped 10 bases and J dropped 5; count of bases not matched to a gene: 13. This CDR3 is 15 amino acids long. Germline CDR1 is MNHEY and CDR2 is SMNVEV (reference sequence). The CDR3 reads CATAPGQGLTETQYF. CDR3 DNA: TGTGCCACCGCCCCGGGACAGGGGTTGACGGAGACCCAGTACTTC.

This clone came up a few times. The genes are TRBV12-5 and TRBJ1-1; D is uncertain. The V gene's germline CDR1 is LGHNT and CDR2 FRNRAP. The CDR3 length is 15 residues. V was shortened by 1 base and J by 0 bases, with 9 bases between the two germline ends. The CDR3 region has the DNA TGTGCTAGTGGTTTGGATGCGGGGATGAACACTGAAGCTTTCTTT. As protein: CASGLDAGMNTEAFF.

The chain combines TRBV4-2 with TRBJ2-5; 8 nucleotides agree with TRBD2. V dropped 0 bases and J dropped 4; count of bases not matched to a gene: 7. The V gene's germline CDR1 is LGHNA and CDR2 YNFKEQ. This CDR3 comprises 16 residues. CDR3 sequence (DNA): TGTGCCAGCAGCCAAGATGAAGGGACTAGGGGAGAGACCCAGTACTTC. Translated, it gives CASSQDEGTRGETQYF.

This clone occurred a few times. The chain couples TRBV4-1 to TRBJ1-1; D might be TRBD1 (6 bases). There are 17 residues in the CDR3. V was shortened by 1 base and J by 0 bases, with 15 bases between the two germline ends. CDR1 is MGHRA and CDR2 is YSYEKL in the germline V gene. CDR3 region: CASSQGSGHYMNTEAFF. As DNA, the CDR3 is TGCGCCAGCAGCCAAGGTTCGGGACACTACATGAACACTGAAGCTTTCTTT.

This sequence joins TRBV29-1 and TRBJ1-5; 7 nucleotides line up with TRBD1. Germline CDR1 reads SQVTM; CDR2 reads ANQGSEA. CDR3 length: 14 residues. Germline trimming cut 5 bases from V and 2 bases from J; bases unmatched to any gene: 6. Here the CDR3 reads CSVRQGGGNQPQHF. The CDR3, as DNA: TGCAGCGTTCGACAGGGAGGTGGCAATCAGCCCCAGCATTTT. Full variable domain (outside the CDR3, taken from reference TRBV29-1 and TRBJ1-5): SAVISQKPSRDICQRGTSLTIQCQVDSQVTMMFWYRQQPGQSLTLIATANQGSEATYESGFVIDKFPISRPNLTFSTLTVSNMSPEDSSIYLCSVRQGGGNQPQHFGDGTRLSIL.

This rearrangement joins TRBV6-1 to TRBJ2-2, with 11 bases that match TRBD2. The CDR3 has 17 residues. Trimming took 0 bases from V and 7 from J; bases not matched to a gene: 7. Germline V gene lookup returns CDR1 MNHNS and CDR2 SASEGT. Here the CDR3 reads CASSEALRLAGFGELFF. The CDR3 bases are TGTGCCAGCAGTGAAGCCTTGAGACTAGCGGGATTCGGGGAGCTGTTTTTT.

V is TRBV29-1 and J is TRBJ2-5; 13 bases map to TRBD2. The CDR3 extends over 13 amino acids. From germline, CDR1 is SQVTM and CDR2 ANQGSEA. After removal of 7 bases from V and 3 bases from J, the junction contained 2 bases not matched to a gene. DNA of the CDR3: TGCAGCGGGGGACTAGCGGGAAAAGAGACCCAGTACTTC. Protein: CSGGLAGKETQYF.

The CDR3 is CAWSVWAEIGNSPLHF. DNA of the CDR3: TGTGCCTGGAGTGTCTGGGCTGAAATTGGTAATTCACCCCTCCACTTT. The J gene is TRBJ1-6, the V gene TRBV30; D call uncertain. V lost 0 bases, J lost 6 bases, and 15 bases lay in between. Germline lookup yields CDR1 GTSNPN and CDR2 SVGIG (reference sequence). The CDR3 is 16 amino acids.

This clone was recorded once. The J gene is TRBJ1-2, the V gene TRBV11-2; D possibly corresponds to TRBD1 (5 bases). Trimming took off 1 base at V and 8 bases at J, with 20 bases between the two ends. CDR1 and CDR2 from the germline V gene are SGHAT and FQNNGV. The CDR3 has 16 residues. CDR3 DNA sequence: TGTGCCAGCAGCTTAGTTTCGCCTAGGACCTGGGGCGGCTACACCTTC. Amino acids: CASSLVSPRTWGGYTF.

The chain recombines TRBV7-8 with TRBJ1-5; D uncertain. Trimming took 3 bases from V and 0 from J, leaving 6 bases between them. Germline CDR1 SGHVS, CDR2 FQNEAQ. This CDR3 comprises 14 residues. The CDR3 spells CASSFLGSNQPQHF. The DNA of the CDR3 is TGTGCCAGCAGCTTTTTGGGTAGCAATCAGCCCCAGCATTTT.

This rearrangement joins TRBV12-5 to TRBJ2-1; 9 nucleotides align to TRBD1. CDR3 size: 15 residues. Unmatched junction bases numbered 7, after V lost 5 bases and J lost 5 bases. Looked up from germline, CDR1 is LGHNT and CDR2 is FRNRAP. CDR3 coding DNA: TGTGCTAGTGGTAAAGGACAGGGGATGGACAATGAGCAGTTCTTC. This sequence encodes CASGKGQGMDNEQFF.

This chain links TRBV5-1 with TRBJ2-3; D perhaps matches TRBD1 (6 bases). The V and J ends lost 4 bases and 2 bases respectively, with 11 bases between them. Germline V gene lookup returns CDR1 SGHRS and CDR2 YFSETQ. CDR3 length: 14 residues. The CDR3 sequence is CASSRQEITDTQYF. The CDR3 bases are TGCGCCAGCAGCCGACAGGAGATCACAGATACGCAGTATTTT.

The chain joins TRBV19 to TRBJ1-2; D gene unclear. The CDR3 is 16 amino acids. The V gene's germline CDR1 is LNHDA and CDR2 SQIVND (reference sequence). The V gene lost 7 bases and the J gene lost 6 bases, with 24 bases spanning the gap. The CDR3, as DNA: TGTGCCAGTACCCCCGAAGGGTTTAGGGTCCTAGATGGCTACACCTTC. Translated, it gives CASTPEGFRVLDGYTF.